This T cell receptor (beta chain) was observed in a study of CD8+ T cells in alopecia areata. Once RNA had been extracted, it was reverse transcribed into cDNA to act as the sequencing template. Sequencing used immunoSEQ multiplex PCR; TCRdb keeps in-frame clones, though not all of them. The table includes 120,000 or so clones, roughly 63% detected once. The ends lost 2 bases at V and 6 bases at J; junction bases unmatched: 10. CDR1 and CDR2 from the germline V gene are MNHEY and SMNVEV (reference sequence). There are 15 residues in the CDR3. Regarding this clone: Its antigen remains unidentified.

Findings and caveats of the study: A large proportion of expanded lesional clones were detected persisting in scalp and blood during tofacitinib. It was less clear whether patients shared TCRs than it was in mice, possibly because of HLA.

Treatment specified: oral pan-JAK inhibitor, 5-10 mg twice daily. The V and J genes are TRBV27 and TRBJ2-7, with 7 bases aligning to TRBD1. The TCR was taken from a human donor with alopecia areata. The specimen comprised CD8+ T cells sorted from blood, sampled at week 4, from a patient treated with tofacitinib. As DNA, the CDR3 is TGTGCCAGCAGTTTAAGCTCGACAGGGAGTACCGAGCAGTACTTC. Protein sequence: CASSLSSTGSTEQYF.